This T cell receptor (beta chain) appears in the sequencing data of a study of blood T cell repertoires in COVID-19. Overall study: Sources were T cells, B-cell-depleted T cells, or PBMCs; the material itself was cDNA or gDNA.

Some clones are missing from TCRdb's copy, which holds only in-frame ones; the method was immunoSEQ multiplex PCR. The sample shows fewer than 70,000 clones, 80% to 90% of them seen only once. This CDR3 region has 11 residues. Notes on this clone: At one of its ends the junction is not consistent with the germline gene, which may arise from a read error.

The chain couples TRBV12-3 or TRBV12-4 to TRBJ1-1; TRBD1 might be the D (5 bases). The specimen was peripheral blood. The sequence came from a woman aged 55-75 years with acute or convalescent COVID-19. The CDR3, as DNA: TGTGCCAGCAGGGGCAGGGAGGAAGCTTCCTTT. Its translation: CASRGREEASF.